This paragraph covers one T cell receptor beta chain sequence. No cognate antigen has been identified for it. No quality values exist for individual bases; no much larger clone is one base distant. The collaborating institutions used their own protocols to collect whole blood in K2EDTA tubes. For TCRbeta analysis, collaborator samples were shipped as frozen whole blood, as isolated PBMCs, or as DNA extracted from either sample type. The sample originates from a study of blood T cell repertoires in COVID-19 (dated by TCRdb to about 2020). Background for the entire study: Collaborator samples came from the United States, Italy and Spain and covered acute and convalescent phases of COVID-19. The prospective study material was composed of cDNA or gDNA derived from T cells, B-cell-depleted T cells, or PBMCs. Subjects who had been exposed to COVID-19, were actively infected with it, or had recovered from it provided the deeply sampled blood TCRbeta repertoires that made up the dataset. A freely available public database, intended as a resource for researchers studying the immune response to SARS-CoV-2, is where the repertoires were released. The samples were drawn from the first 160 participants of the ongoing ImmuneRACE study and from over a thousand subjects provided by 6 global collaborators. A de-identified subject ID, COVID-19 status, age in years and sex were almost always included in the sample metadata. Where available, HLA class I and class II types were obtained from metadata supplied by the sample provider rather than from assay-based typing.

The paper as a whole reports these results and caveats: The amount of clinical and demographic metadata varied by source and participant and was provided uncurated.

The immunoSEQ Assay, a bias-controlled multiplex PCR, was used to amplify TCRbeta CDR3 regions from genomic DNA. From the authors' description of their analysis: The number of nucleated cells in each sample was estimated from the amplification of reference gene primers within the assay. To quantify the absolute abundance of each unique TCRbeta CDR3 rearrangement, sequence reads were collapsed and filtered. For each sample, productive Simpson clonality was calculated as the square root of Simpson's diversity index across productive rearrangements. Held by TCRdb, this immuneACCESS table contains in-frame sequences only and omits some clones. Under half of the omission traces to an unresolved V gene where checked; the cause of the rest is unknown. The V and J calls and clone size were taken over from that table, and D and trimming were inferred from the DNA. Across this sample there are about 46,000 clones, with around 86% seen only once. The top ten clonotypes cover less than 20% of the sample.

The cysteine opens and the phenylalanine closes a CDR3 of 13 amino acids. This entry keeps only the CDR3 DNA: 39 bases, framed from base 1. In the germline V gene, CDR1 corresponds to SGDLS and CDR2 to YYNGEE. V is cut back by 4 bases and J by 1 base, with 2 bases in the junction unmatched. The sequence came from a human donor in a cohort sampled during active COVID-19. The sequencing sample was made of peripheral blood. The rearranged chain carries TRBV9 and TRBJ2-7; 7 nucleotides in the junction match TRBD1. The base sequence is TGTGCCAGCAGCCTGGGACAGTCCTACGAGCAGTACTTC. This gives the protein CASSLGQSYEQYF.